Listed below are T cell receptor beta chains from one sample, sequenced in a study of cytomegalovirus exposure and HLA in healthy donors. Only in-frame clones appear in the TCRdb table, and some are missing; sequencing was by immunoSEQ multiplex PCR. Of 130,000 to 150,000 clones in the sample, approximately 80% were seen once. Sequencing was performed on PBMCs. The receptors stem from a woman between 35 and 50 years old in good health and CMV-seronegative. Both conserved end residues are part of each CDR3. Fields, in order: J gene, V gene, D gene, clone size, CDR3 DNA, CDR3 protein. The D gene is left open where the match is weak. Expanded clones are given a class, and other clones once, few, many or no size at all.

>TRBJ2-3|TRBV5-1|TRBD2|-
TGCGCCAGCAGCTTGGCCTCGGGTAGCGGGAGTCTTCGTTTATCAGATACGCAGTATTTT
CASSLASGSGSLRLSDTQYF
>TRBJ1-1|TRBV5-4|TRBD1|-
TGTGCCGGCAGCCGAGACAGGGTCCGGAACACTGAAGCTTTCTTT
CAGSRDRVRNTEAFF
>TRBJ2-1|TRBV27|TRBD2|-
TGTGCCAGCAGCCCCACGGGGGGAGCTCGCAATGAGCAGTTCTTC
CASSPTGGARNEQFF
>TRBJ1-1|TRBV18|-|few
TGTGCCAGCTCACCAGATCGAGGTAACACTGAAGCTTTCTTT
CASSPDRGNTEAFF
>TRBJ1-5|TRBV27|TRBD1|-
TGTGCCAGCAGTATGGACAGGGGTATCAATCAGCCCCAGCATTTT
CASSMDRGINQPQHF
>TRBJ2-2|TRBV6-5|TRBD1|once
TGTGCCAGCAGCACGGGACAGCGAAACACCGGGGAGCTGTTTTTT
CASSTGQRNTGELFF
>TRBJ2-5|TRBV5-1|-|once
TGCGCCAGCAGCCCCGCGTACCAAGAGACCCAGTACTTC
CASSPAYQETQYF
>TRBJ2-1|TRBV19|TRBD2|-
TGTGCCAGTAGTATCGGACTAGCGGGGACTGTTGAGCAGTTCTTC
CASSIGLAGTVEQFF
>TRBJ2-1|TRBV9|TRBD1|-
TGTGCCAGCAGCGTAGAGGTGAATGGGACAGCTCTCAATGAGCAGTTCTTC
CASSVEVNGTALNEQFF
>TRBJ1-2|TRBV7-8|TRBD1|few
TGTGCCAGCAGCAACACCTGGACAGGGGGTAATTACTATGGCTACACCTTC
CASSNTWTGGNYYGYTF
>TRBJ1-1|TRBV18|-|-
TGTGCCAGCTCAGTCCAGGGTCTGACTGAAGCTTTCTTT
CASSVQGLTEAFF
>TRBJ2-5|TRBV27|-|-
TGTGCCAGCAGGGTTATGAGCCAAGAGACTCAGTACTTC
CASRVMSQETQYF
>TRBJ2-2|TRBV5-4|TRBD1|-
TGTGCCAGCAGCTTGCTTGGACAGGGGAGGGGGGAGCTGTTTTTT
CASSLLGQGRGELFF
>TRBJ1-2|TRBV30|TRBD1|few
TGTGCCCGAAACAGGGGTTCTAACTATGGCTACACCTTC
CARNRGSNYGYTF
>TRBJ1-5|TRBV2|TRBD1|-
TGTGCCAGCAGCCCCCGGGACAGCATTCCCAATAGAGATCAGCCCCAGCATTTT
CASSPRDSIPNRDQPQHF
>TRBJ2-7|TRBV27|TRBD1|few
TGTGCCAGCAGTTTATTTACAGGGGCCAAGGGGAACGAGCAGTACTTC
CASSLFTGAKGNEQYF